Judged by abundance, the clone carrying this T cell receptor (beta chain) is medium-sized. Its cognate antigen is unknown. This sample is part of a study of metastatic and nonmetastatic thyroid tumors. Whole-study context: For malignant and benign thyroid patients, tumor or nodule tissue and blood were the sources whose repertoires were compared.

The CDR3 spans 18 residues. Trimming shortened V by 4 bases and J by 7 bases, and 28 bases separated the two germline ends. Germline V lookup: CDR1 SEHNR, CDR2 FQNEAQ (reference sequence). No patient had received any treatment before thyroid surgery. Notes on the study in general: Relative to benign nodules, malignant thyroid tumors were reportedly characterized by significantly elevated TCR beta diversity in blood and tumor.

In the authors' workflow: CDR3 differences across clinicopathological groups were used to build a distant-metastasis classifier for papillary thyroid cancer. With MiXCR, TCRdb called clones anew from the PCR reads. The V and J calls and clone size are TCRdb's, not the authors'. The sample consists of roughly 22,000 clones, 35% to 45% of them appearing once. The chain recombines TRBV7-9 with TRBJ1-2, with D possibly TRBD1 on 6 matching bases. The sequencing sample was made of blood. The TCR comes from a male donor with papillary thyroid cancer or a benign thyroid nodule (not recorded which). Some clones in this sample may be carry-over from other donors' samples. The CDR3 loop is CASSSNGGATYTDFGYTF. CDR3 sequence (DNA): TGTGCCAGCAGCTCAAACGGGGGGGCGACGTACACCGATTTTGGCTACACCTTC.